These T cell receptor beta chains were read from a single sample in a study of blood T cell repertoires in COVID-19. TCRdb's table, derived via immunoSEQ multiplex PCR, lists solely in-frame clones and lacks some. The table has 50,000 to 65,000 clones, around 88% seen once; the top ten hold around 1.2%. Sequences were obtained from peripheral blood. The receptor set was obtained from a man aged 55 to 70 with acute or convalescent COVID-19. CDR3s include the opening cysteine and the closing phenylalanine or tryptophan. The D gene is left open where the match is weak. Size is stated for part of the rows, as once, few or many counts, or as a class when the clone is expanded.

J gene	V gene	clone size	D gene	CDR3 DNA	CDR3 protein
TRBJ1-6	TRBV2	once	-	TGTGCCAGCAGTCACAGGGTCGTTCGGTATAATTCACCCCTCCACTTT	CASSHRVVRYNSPLHF
TRBJ1-2	TRBV10-3	-	TRBD1	TGTGCCATCAGGGGGTCCGGGACAGGGGACAGTTTCTATGGCTACACCTTC	CAIRGSGTGDSFYGYTF
TRBJ2-1	TRBV14	-	TRBD2	TGTGCCAGCAGCCCGACCGCCGGGACTAGCGCCAGAGGAGCCTACAATGAGCAGTTCTTC	CASSPTAGTSARGAYNEQFF
TRBJ1-1	TRBV6-5	-	-	TGTGCCACCGGACAGCGCGAAGCTTTCTTT	CATGQREAFF
TRBJ1-2	TRBV4-2	-	-	TGTGCCAGCAGCCAAGCTGAGCGGGGAGCGAGTGGCTACACCTTC	CASSQAERGASGYTF
TRBJ1-1	TRBV7-8	once	TRBD1	TGTGCCAGCAGCGTAGGAGACAGGGGGAACACTGAAGCTTTCTTT	CASSVGDRGNTEAFF
TRBJ2-1	TRBV28	-	-	TGTGCCAGCAGTAGACTAGTTAATGAGCAGTTCTTC	CASSRLVNEQFF
TRBJ2-1	TRBV4-1	-	-	TGCGCCAGCAGCCAAGTAGGAGTTAGGGGGGAGGGCCTCTTCTTC	CASSQVGVRGEGLFF
TRBJ1-4	TRBV29-1	once	-	TGCAGCGTATACACAGGGACTAATGAAAAACTGTTTTTT	CSVYTGTNEKLFF
TRBJ2-1	TRBV10-3	few	TRBD2	TGTGCCATCAGTGAGTCGGGGACTAGCGGGAGTGGTTACAATGAGCAGTTCTTC	CAISESGTSGSGYNEQFF
TRBJ1-4	TRBV3-1/TRBV3-2	-	-	TGTGCCAGCAGCCAATCCGGAGCAGCTAATGAAAAACTGTTTTTT	CASSQSGAANEKLFF
TRBJ1-5	TRBV28	-	-	TGTGCCAGCGCTGCGGATGGCAATCAGCCCCAGCATTTT	CASAADGNQPQHF
TRBJ2-5	TRBV2	-	-	TGTGCCAGCAGTGAACGGCGAGGAGAGACCCAGTACTTC	CASSERRGETQYF
TRBJ2-7	TRBV6-2/TRBV6-3	-	TRBD2	TGTGCCAGCAGTTACCGACCTAGCGGGAGCTCCTACGAGCAGTACTTC	CASSYRPSGSSYEQYF
TRBJ2-5	TRBV6-5	-	TRBD1	TGTGCCAGCAGTCCACAGGGGACGAAAATCGAGACCCAGTACTTC	CASSPQGTKIETQYF
TRBJ1-3	TRBV28	once	-	TGTGCCAGCAGTGTAAATAACAGAAACACCATATATTTT	CASSVNNRNTIYF
TRBJ1-4	TRBV18	-	-	TGTGCCAGCTCACCTACATTTAATGAAAAACTGTTTTTT	CASSPTFNEKLFF
TRBJ2-3	TRBV18	few	TRBD2	TGTGCCAGCTCACCACCTCGGACTAGCGGGAGGGCCTCCAACACAGATACGCAGTATTTT	CASSPPRTSGRASNTDTQYF
TRBJ1-1	TRBV5-8	-	-	TGTGCCAGCAGCCCCCTCGACAGGAACACTGAAGCTTTCTTT	CASSPLDRNTEAFF
TRBJ2-7	TRBV5-1	few	TRBD2	TGCGCCAGCAGCTGGGGACTAGCGGACTACGAGCAGTACTTC	CASSWGLADYEQYF
TRBJ2-3	TRBV4-2	-	TRBD2	TGTGCCAGCAGCCAGGGACTAGCGGCAGATACGCAGTATTTT	CASSQGLAADTQYF
TRBJ2-5	TRBV2	once	TRBD1	TGTGCCGGGGGACTCTCTCGGACAGGGGGCGAAGAGACCCAGTACTTC	CAGGLSRTGGEETQYF
TRBJ1-6	TRBV6-5	-	TRBD1	TGTGCCAGCATCATGACAGGGGGCGAATCACCCCTCCACTTT	CASIMTGGESPLHF
TRBJ2-5	TRBV5-1	once	-	TGCGCCAGCAGCCCCAATCAGGGCGGCTGGGAGACCCAGTACTTC	CASSPNQGGWETQYF
TRBJ2-1	TRBV5-1	-	TRBD2	TGCGCCAGCAGCTTGGCCACTAGCGGGAGGGCAGGACAGTTCTTC	CASSLATSGRAGQFF
TRBJ2-1	TRBV4-1	-	TRBD2	TGCGCCAGCAGCCAAGTTGAGCGGGGGGCCTACAATGAGCAGTTCTTC	CASSQVERGAYNEQFF